A selection of T cell receptor beta chains follows, all from one sample in a study of regulatory and conventional T cells in breast cancer. From the PCR reads, TCRdb called clonotypes with MiXCR, one entry per CDR3 protein. The table has fewer than 1,500 distinct CDR3 sequences, roughly 74% seen once; the top ten hold approximately 4.2%. The sample comprised regulatory T cells from blood. Receptor source: a male donor in good health. CDR3s include the opening cysteine and the closing phenylalanine or tryptophan. D genes are given only for firm matches. Part of the rows lack a size; the others show once, few, many or a class for expanded clones.

J gene: TRBJ2-3
V gene: TRBV20-1
clone size: -
D gene: -
CDR3 DNA: TGCAGTGCGCTCTCCTTCACAGATACGCAGTATTTT
CDR3 protein: CSALSFTDTQYF

J gene: TRBJ1-2
V gene: TRBV6-5
clone size: -
D gene: -
CDR3 DNA: TGTGCCAGCAGTTACTTGGGAGGCAGGGCTGGAGGCTACACCTTC
CDR3 protein: CASSYLGGRAGGYTF

J gene: TRBJ1-1
V gene: TRBV11-2
clone size: -
D gene: -
CDR3 DNA: TGTGCCAGCAGCTTAGTAAGAGGGGCCGTCGGTGAAGCTTTCTTT
CDR3 protein: CASSLVRGAVGEAFF

J gene: TRBJ1-2
V gene: TRBV6-5
clone size: -
D gene: -
CDR3 DNA: TGTGCCAGCAGTTACATTAACAGGGCTGAAGGCTACACCTTC
CDR3 protein: CASSYINRAEGYTF

J gene: TRBJ1-2
V gene: TRBV4-3
clone size: -
D gene: TRBD1
CDR3 DNA: TGCGCCAGCAGCCAGGACAGGGGGCTCTTTGCTGGCTACACCTTC
CDR3 protein: CASSQDRGLFAGYTF

J gene: TRBJ2-7
V gene: TRBV27
clone size: few
D gene: -
CDR3 DNA: TGTGCCAGCAGTTTACGAGCCGGATACCTGCAGTACTTC
CDR3 protein: CASSLRAGYLQYF

J gene: TRBJ1-6
V gene: TRBV7-2
clone size: -
D gene: -
CDR3 DNA: TGTGCCAGCAGCTTCAGGACAGTGAATTCACCCCTCCACTTT
CDR3 protein: CASSFRTVNSPLHF